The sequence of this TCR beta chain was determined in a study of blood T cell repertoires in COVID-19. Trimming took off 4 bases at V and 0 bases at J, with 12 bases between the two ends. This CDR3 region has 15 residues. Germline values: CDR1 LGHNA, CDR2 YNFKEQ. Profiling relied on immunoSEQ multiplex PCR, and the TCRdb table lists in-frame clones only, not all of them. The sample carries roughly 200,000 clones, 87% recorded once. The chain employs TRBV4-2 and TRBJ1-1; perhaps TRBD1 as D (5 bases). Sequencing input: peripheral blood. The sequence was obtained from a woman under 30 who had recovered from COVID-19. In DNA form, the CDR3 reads TGTGCCAGCAGCCCCAGGGCAGGACTGAACACTGAAGCTTTCTTT. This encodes CASSPRAGLNTEAFF.